This T cell receptor (beta chain) was found in a study of cytomegalovirus exposure and HLA in healthy donors. Overall study context: HLA-typed donors were the source of about 85 million unique TCRs held in an early data release.

Germline V gene lookup returns CDR1 MNHNS and CDR2 SASEGT. This CDR3 contains 13 residues. V lost 6 bases, J lost 1 base, and 9 bases lay in between. Researchers ran the PCR with 60 Vbeta and 13 Jbeta primers. Assay used: immunoSEQ multiplex PCR; TCRdb lists only in-frame clones, some missing. The table lists 130,000 to 150,000 clones. This chain uses TRBV6-1 with TRBJ1-1, with a weak D call TRBD1 (6 bases). Material for sequencing was PBMCs. The clonotype originates from a male donor in good health and CMV-seronegative. The CDR3 coding sequence is TGTGCCAGCAGCTCGACAGGGAACACTGAAGCTTTCTTT. Residues: CASSSTGNTEAFF.